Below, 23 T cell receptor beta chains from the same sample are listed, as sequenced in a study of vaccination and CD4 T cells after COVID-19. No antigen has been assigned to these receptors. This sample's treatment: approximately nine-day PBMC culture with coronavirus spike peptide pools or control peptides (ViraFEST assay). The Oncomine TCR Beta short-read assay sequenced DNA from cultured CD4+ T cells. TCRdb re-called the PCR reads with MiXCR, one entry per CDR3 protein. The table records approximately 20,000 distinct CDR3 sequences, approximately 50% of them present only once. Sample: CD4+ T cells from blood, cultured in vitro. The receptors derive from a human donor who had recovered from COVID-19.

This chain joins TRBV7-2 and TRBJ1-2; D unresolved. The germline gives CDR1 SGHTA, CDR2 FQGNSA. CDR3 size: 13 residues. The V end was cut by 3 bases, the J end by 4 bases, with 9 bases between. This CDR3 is CASSFSSSYGYTF. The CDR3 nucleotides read TGTGCCAGCAGCTTCTCCAGCTCCTATGGCTACACCTTC.

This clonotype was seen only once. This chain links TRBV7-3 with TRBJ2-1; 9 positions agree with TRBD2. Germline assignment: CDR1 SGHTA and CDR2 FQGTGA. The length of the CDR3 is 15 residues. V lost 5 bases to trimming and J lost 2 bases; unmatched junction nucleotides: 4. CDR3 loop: CASSRGGRAYNEQFF. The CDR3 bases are TGTGCCAGCAGCAGGGGCGGGAGGGCCTACAATGAGCAGTTCTTC.

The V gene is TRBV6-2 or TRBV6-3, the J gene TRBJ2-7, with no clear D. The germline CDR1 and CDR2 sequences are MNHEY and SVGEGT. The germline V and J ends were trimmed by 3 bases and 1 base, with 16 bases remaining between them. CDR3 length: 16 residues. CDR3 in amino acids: CASSYAGLLTSYEQYF. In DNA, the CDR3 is TGTGCCAGCAGTTATGCCGGGCTGCTGACGTCCTACGAGCAGTACTTC.

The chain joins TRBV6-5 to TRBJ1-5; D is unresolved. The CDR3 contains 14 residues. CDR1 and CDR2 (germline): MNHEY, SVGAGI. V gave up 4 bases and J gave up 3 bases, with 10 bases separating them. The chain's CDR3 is CASSLRDNNQPQHF. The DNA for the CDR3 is TGTGCCAGCAGTTTACGGGATAACAATCAGCCCCAGCATTTT.

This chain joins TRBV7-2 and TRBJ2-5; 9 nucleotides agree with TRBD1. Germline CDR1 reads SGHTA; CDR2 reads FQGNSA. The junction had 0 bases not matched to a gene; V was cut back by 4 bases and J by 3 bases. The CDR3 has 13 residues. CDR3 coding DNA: TGTGCCAGCAGCTGGGACAGGGAAGAGACCCAGTACTTC. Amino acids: CASSWDREETQYF.

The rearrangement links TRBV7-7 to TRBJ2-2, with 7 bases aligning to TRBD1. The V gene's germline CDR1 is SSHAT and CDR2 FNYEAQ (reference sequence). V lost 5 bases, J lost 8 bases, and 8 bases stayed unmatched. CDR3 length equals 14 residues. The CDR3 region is CASSTGTEFGELFF. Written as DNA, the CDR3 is TGTGCCAGCAGCACCGGGACAGAGTTTGGGGAGCTGTTTTTT.

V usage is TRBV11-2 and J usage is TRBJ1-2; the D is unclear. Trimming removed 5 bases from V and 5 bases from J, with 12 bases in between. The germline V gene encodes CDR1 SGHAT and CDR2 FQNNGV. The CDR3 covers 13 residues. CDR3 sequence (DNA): TGTGCCAGCAGCGAGCACTTGGGGTATGGCTACACCTTC. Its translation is CASSEHLGYGYTF.

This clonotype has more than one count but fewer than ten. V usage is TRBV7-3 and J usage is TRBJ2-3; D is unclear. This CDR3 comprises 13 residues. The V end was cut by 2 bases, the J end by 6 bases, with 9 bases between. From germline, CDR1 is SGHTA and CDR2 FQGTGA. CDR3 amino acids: CASSLQERDTQYF. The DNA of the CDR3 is TGTGCCAGCAGCTTACAGGAACGGGATACGCAGTATTTT.

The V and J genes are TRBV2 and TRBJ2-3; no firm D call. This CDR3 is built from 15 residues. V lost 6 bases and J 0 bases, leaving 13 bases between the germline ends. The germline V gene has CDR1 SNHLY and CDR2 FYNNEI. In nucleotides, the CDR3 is TGTGCCAGCAGAGCGACCACATTGAGCACAGATACGCAGTATTTT. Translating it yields CASRATTLSTDTQYF.

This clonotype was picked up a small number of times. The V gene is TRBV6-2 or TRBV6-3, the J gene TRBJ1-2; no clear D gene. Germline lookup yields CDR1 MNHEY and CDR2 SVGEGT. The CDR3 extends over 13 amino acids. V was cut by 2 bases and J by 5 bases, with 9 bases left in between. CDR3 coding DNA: TGTGCCAGCAGTTACGTCGGAGAATATGGCTACACCTTC. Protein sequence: CASSYVGEYGYTF.

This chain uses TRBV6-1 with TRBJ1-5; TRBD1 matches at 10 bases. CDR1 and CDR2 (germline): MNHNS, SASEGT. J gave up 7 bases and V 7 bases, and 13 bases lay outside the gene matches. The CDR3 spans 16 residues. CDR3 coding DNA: TGTGCCAGCACGCCTGTGGGACAGGGGTCATGGCAGCCCCAGCATTTT. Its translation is CASTPVGQGSWQPQHF.

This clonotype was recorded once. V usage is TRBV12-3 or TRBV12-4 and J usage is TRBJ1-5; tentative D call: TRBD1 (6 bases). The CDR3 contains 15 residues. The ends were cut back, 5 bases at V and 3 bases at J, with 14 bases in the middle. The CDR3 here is CASSVQGSNNQPQHF. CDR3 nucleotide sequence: TGTGCCAGCAGTGTACAGGGTTCGAACAATCAGCCCCAGCATTTT.

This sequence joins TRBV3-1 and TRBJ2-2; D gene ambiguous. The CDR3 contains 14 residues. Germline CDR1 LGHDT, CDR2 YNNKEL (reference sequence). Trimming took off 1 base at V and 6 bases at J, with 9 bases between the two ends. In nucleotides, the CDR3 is TGTGCCAGCAGCCAAGCGAATCCCGCCGGGGAGCTGTTTTTT. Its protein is CASSQANPAGELFF.

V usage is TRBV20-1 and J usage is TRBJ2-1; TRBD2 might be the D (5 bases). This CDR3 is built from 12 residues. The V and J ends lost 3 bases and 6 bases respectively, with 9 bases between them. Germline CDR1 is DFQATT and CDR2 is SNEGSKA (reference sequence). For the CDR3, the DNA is TGCAGTGCTAGTGGGAGTATCAATGAGCAGTTCTTC. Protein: CSASGSINEQFF.

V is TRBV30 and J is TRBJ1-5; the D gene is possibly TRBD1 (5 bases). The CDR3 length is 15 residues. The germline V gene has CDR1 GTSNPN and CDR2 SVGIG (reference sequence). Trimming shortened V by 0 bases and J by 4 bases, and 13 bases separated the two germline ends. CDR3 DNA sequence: TGTGCCTGGAGTGTGGCAGGGATTAGAAATCAGCCCCAGCATTTT. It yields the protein CAWSVAGIRNQPQHF.

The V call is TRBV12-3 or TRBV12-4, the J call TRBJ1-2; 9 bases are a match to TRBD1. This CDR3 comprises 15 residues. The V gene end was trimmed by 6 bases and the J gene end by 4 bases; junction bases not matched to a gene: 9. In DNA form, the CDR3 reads TGTGCCAGCAGCCCCACAGGGGGCGCGAGCTATGGCTACACCTTC. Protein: CASSPTGGASYGYTF.

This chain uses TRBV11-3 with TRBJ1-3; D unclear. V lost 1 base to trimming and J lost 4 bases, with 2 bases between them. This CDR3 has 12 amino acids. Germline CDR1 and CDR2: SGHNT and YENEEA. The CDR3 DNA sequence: TGTGCCAGCAGCTTAGCCGGAAACACCATATATTTT. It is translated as CASSLAGNTIYF.

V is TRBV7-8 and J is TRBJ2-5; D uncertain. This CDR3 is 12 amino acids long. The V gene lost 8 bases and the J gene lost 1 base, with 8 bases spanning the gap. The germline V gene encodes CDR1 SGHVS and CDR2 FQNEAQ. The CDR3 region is CASSTVQETQYF. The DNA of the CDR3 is TGTGCCAGCTCGACGGTCCAAGAGACCCAGTACTTC.

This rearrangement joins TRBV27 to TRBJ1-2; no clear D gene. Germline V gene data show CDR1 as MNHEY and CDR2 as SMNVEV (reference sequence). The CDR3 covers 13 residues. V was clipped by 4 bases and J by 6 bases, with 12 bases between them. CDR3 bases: TGTGCCAGCAGTTCCCAACCACGGAATGGCTACACCTTC. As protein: CASSSQPRNGYTF.

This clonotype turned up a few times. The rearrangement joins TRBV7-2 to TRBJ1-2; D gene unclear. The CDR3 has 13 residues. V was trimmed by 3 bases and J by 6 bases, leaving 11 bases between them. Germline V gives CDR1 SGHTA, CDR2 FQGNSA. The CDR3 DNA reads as TGTGCCAGCAGCTTCGTACTAGTAGATGGCTACACCTTC. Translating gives CASSFVLVDGYTF.

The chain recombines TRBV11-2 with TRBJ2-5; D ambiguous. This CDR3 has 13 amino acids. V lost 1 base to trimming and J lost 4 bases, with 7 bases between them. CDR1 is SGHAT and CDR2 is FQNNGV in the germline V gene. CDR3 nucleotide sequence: TGTGCCAGCAGCTTAGTAGGGCCAGAGACCCAGTACTTC. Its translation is CASSLVGPETQYF.

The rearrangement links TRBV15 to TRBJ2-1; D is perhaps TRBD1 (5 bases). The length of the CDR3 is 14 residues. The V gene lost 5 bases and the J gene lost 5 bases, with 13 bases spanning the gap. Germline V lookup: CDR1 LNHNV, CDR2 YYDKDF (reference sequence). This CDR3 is CATSGQTQNNEQFF. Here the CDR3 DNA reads TGTGCCACCAGCGGACAAACCCAGAACAATGAGCAGTTCTTC. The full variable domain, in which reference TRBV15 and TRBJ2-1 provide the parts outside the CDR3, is DAMVIQNPRYQVTQFGKPVTLSCSQTLNHNVMYWYQQKSSQAPKLLFHYYDKDFNNEADTPDNFQSRRPNTSFCFLDIRSPGLGDTAMYLCATSGQTQNNEQFFGPGTRLTVL.

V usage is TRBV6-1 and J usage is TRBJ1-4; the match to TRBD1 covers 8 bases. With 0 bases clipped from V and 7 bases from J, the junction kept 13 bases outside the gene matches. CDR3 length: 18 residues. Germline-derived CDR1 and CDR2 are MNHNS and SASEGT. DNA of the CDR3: TGTGCCAGCAGTGAAGCCCCAATAGGTTGGACAGGGCTTGAAAAACTGTTTTTT. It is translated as CASSEAPIGWTGLEKLFF.